These 8 T cell receptor beta chains were sequenced from one sample in a study of Tregs in tolerant kidney transplant recipients. TCRdb keeps only in-frame clones here, not all; method: immunoSEQ multiplex PCR. Here the sample spans some 71,000 clones, about 89% being singletons. The sample was CD4+ T cells from blood, taken before the transplant. The receptor set was obtained from a human donor who received a combined kidney and bone marrow transplant.

Only one count was recorded for this clone. The CDR3 nucleotides are TGCGCCAGCAGCTTACAGGGCTCCGTTTCGGCTGGGGAGCAGTACTTC. Residues: CASSLQGSVSAGEQYF. This chain connects TRBV5-1 to TRBJ2-7; maybe TRBD1 (6 bases). This CDR3 is built from 16 residues. V was cut by 2 bases and J by 7 bases, with 22 bases left in between. Germline V gene sequence: CDR1 SGHRS, CDR2 YFSETQ.

J is TRBJ1-5 and V is TRBV28, with a possible D match to TRBD1 (6 bases). Trimming shortened V by 3 bases and J by 4 bases, and 10 bases separated the two germline ends. The germline gives CDR1 MDHEN, CDR2 SYDVKM. The CDR3 runs to 14 residues. CDR3: CASSLGTKNQPQHF. CDR3 nucleotide sequence: TGTGCCAGCAGTTTGGGGACAAAAAATCAGCCCCAGCATTTT.

The chain couples TRBV7-3 to TRBJ1-1; 8 bases fit TRBD1. The germline CDR1 and CDR2 sequences are SGHTA and FQGTGA. The CDR3 has 19 amino acids. V was pared by 1 base and J by 4 bases, with 17 bases of the junction left unmatched. CDR3 bases: TGTGCCAGCAGCTTAAAGCAGGGGGCGCAAAGAGGGGACGCCACTGAAGCTTTCTTT. Translated: CASSLKQGAQRGDATEAFF.

This clone was counted once. The rearrangement joins TRBV5-4 to TRBJ2-2; 8 nucleotides agree with TRBD2. This CDR3 has 15 amino acids. Trimming took 3 bases from V and 2 from J; bases not matched to a gene: 3. The germline V gene encodes CDR1 SGHNT and CDR2 YYREEE (reference sequence). CDR3 coding DNA: TGTGCCAGCAGCTCCGGGACTAGTAACACCGGGGAGCTGTTTTTT. As protein: CASSSGTSNTGELFF. The variable domain in full, completed from reference TRBV5-4 and TRBJ2-2, reads ETGVTQSPTHLIKTRGQQVTLRCSSQSGHNTVSWYQQALGQGPQFIFQYYREEENGRGNFPPRFSGLQFPNYSSELNVNALELDDSALYLCASSSGTSNTGELFFGEGSRLTVL.

The chain combines TRBV28 with TRBJ2-7, with 7 bases that match TRBD1. V lost 6 bases and J lost 4; bases outside the gene matches: 3. Germline loops: CDR1 MDHEN, CDR2 SYDVKM. The CDR3 has 12 residues. The CDR3 region is CASRKTGYEQYF. CDR3 sequence (DNA): TGTGCCAGCAGGAAGACAGGGTACGAGCAGTACTTC.

This clone was seen once. One junction end does not reproduce the germline sequence, and a read error may be involved. The chain employs TRBV20-1 and TRBJ2-7; 7 bases are a match to TRBD1. The germline CDR1 and CDR2 sequences are DFQATT and SNEGSKA (reference sequence). This CDR3 region has 11 residues. For the CDR3, the DNA is TGCAGTGCTGGAGACAGGGACGAGCAGTACTTC. Translation: CSAGDRDEQYF.

This chain joins TRBV7-9 and TRBJ2-5; no clear D gene. Trimming shortened V by 2 bases and J by 1 base, and 11 bases separated the two germline ends. CDR1 is SEHNR and CDR2 is FQNEAQ in the germline V gene (reference sequence). This CDR3 is built from 15 residues. CDR3 protein: CASSLTALGQETQYF. Written as DNA, the CDR3 is TGTGCCAGCAGCTTAACAGCTTTGGGCCAAGAGACCCAGTACTTC.

V usage is TRBV13 and J usage is TRBJ2-3; tentatively, D is TRBD2 (6 bases). Trimming cost V 5 bases and J 0 bases, with 9 bases left between them. Germline V CDR1 and CDR2: PRHDT, FYEKMQ (reference sequence). CDR3 size: 14 residues. In nucleotides, the CDR3 is TGTGCCAGCAGCCCGGAGGGGAGCACAGATACGCAGTATTTT. Translation gives CASSPEGSTDTQYF.